These 10 T cell receptor beta chains came from one sample sequenced in a study of T cell responses to AZD1222 COVID-19 vaccine. Clones were read by immunoSEQ multiplex PCR, and TCRdb kept only the in-frame ones, dropping some. Of some 150,000 clones listed, 85% to 95% were seen once; the top ten hold approximately 9%. The material was peripheral blood, obtained on day 0 of AZD1222 vaccination. All receptors derive from an adult in good health.

The chain employs TRBV7-2 and TRBJ1-1; TRBD1 agrees at 8 bases. CDR1 is SGHTA and CDR2 is FQGNSA in the germline V gene. This CDR3 is 14 amino acids long. V trimming: 1 base; J trimming: 6 bases; junction bases outside the gene matches: 4. The CDR3, as DNA: TGTGCCAGCAGCTTAGGACAGGGGTGGTCTGAAGCTTTCTTT. Its translation: CASSLGQGWSEAFF.

The chain links TRBV5-1 to TRBJ1-1; D is unresolved. Trimming shortened V by 2 bases and J by 7 bases, and 9 bases separated the two germline ends. CDR1 is SGHRS, CDR2 YFSETQ, per germline. CDR3 length: 12 amino acids. The CDR3: CASSFEFSEAFF. CDR3 sequence (DNA): TGCGCCAGCAGCTTCGAATTCAGTGAAGCTTTCTTT. The entire variable domain, with the rest obtained from reference TRBV5-1 and TRBJ1-1, is as follows: KAGVTQTPRYLIKTRGQQVTLSCSPISGHRSVSWYQQTPGQGLQFLFEYFSETQRNKGNFPGRFSGRQFSNSRSEMNVSTLELGDSALYLCASSFEFSEAFFGQGTRLTVV.

A remark on this clone: This sample includes further DNA sequences coding for the same CDR3. V gene TRBV27 combines with J gene TRBJ1-6; 8 positions match TRBD1. Germline lookup yields CDR1 MNHEY and CDR2 SMNVEV (reference sequence). J was trimmed by 8 bases and V by 5 bases; bases with no gene match: 8. This CDR3 is 15 amino acids long. The CDR3 spells CASSLRGLSDSPLHF. The CDR3 DNA reads as TGTGCCAGCAGTCTCAGGGGGCTCTCGGATTCACCCCTCCACTTT.

The chain joins TRBV6-5 to TRBJ1-6; D not certain. V shed 7 bases and J shed 6 bases, with 10 bases lying between them. The CDR3 consists of 13 residues. The V gene's germline CDR1 is MNHEY and CDR2 SVGAGI. CDR3 in amino acids: CASMKGTNSPLHF. The DNA of the CDR3 is TGTGCCAGCATGAAGGGTACTAATTCACCCCTCCACTTT.

This clone showed up just a few times. This chain uses TRBV6-5 with TRBJ2-2; 11 bases map to TRBD1. Germline V gene data show CDR1 as MNHEY and CDR2 as SVGAGI. J gave up 7 bases and V 8 bases, and 9 bases lay outside the gene matches. The CDR3 sequence is 15 residues long. In DNA, the CDR3 is TGTGCCAGCGGCAGCGGACAGGGGGCCGGCGGGGAGCTGTTTTTT. Protein product: CASGSGQGAGGELFF.

The chain combines TRBV10-3 with TRBJ1-2, with D perhaps matching TRBD1 (5 bases). CDR3 size: 12 residues. With 6 bases removed from V and 4 bases from J, the gap between germline ends came to 9 bases. Germline assignment: CDR1 ENHRY and CDR2 SYGVKD. CDR3 sequence reads: CAIRDSSYGYTF. The CDR3 bases are TGTGCCATCAGAGACAGCTCCTATGGCTACACCTTC.

J is TRBJ1-1 and V is TRBV30; possibly TRBD1 for D (6 bases). Deletions cut 5 bases from V and 5 bases from J, with 12 bases between. The CDR3 is made up of 12 amino acids. Germline CDR1 reads GTSNPN; CDR2 reads SVGIG (reference sequence). The CDR3 DNA reads TGTGCCTGGGCCCGGGACACGACTGAAGCTTTCTTT. As protein: CAWARDTTEAFF.

The chain joins TRBV28 to TRBJ1-6, with unresolved D. Trimming cost V 3 bases and J 13 bases, with 28 bases left between them. Germline CDR1 is MDHEN and CDR2 is SYDVKM. The CDR3 is 18 amino acids. The CDR3 region has the DNA TGTGCCAGCAGTTTTTTGTGGTGGCACCTAAGAGAACGAAGCCCCCTCCACTTT. Translation gives CASSFLWWHLRERSPLHF. Supplemented by reference TRBV28 and TRBJ1-6, the full variable domain reads DVKVTQSSRYLVKRTGEKVFLECVQDMDHENMFWYRQDPGLGLRLIYFSYDVKMKEKGDIPEGYSVSREKKERFSLILESASTNQTSMYLCASSFLWWHLRERSPLHFGNGTRLTVT.

The table lists this clone with a count of one. The V call is TRBV30, the J call TRBJ1-2; a weak D match, TRBD1 (5 bases). This CDR3 contains 12 residues. Trimming took off 4 bases at V and 13 bases at J, with 19 bases between the two ends. Germline V gene sequence: CDR1 GTSNPN, CDR2 SVGIG (reference sequence). The CDR3 is CAWTPRPREATF. In nucleotides, the CDR3 is TGTGCCTGGACCCCTAGACCCAGGGAGGCCACCTTC.

J is TRBJ1-3 and V is TRBV2; D gene unclear. V lost 1 base, J lost 0 bases, and 7 bases lay in between. The length of the CDR3 is 15 residues. Germline V gives CDR1 SNHLY, CDR2 FYNNEI. The CDR3 region is CASSEGILSGNTIYF. CDR3 sequence (DNA): TGTGCCAGCAGTGAAGGCATCCTCTCTGGAAACACCATATATTTT.